These 10 T cell receptor beta chains originate from one sample sequenced in a study of T cells after somatic rescue of genetic block. Generated by immunoSEQ multiplex PCR, the TCRdb table keeps only in-frame clones and is missing some. The sample shows 55,000 or so clones, 95% to 96% of them seen only once. What was sequenced was peripheral blood mononuclear cells (PBMCs). Receptors originate from a child less than two years old.

The V gene is TRBV4-1, the J gene TRBJ2-1, with a tentative D call TRBD1 (5 bases). CDR1 MGHRA and CDR2 YSYEKL come from the germline V gene. Trimming stripped 1 base from V and 4 bases from J, with 14 bases between. The CDR3 runs to 16 residues. CDR3 region: CASSQVMWGLYNEQFF. DNA for the CDR3: TGCGCCAGCAGCCAAGTCATGTGGGGCCTGTACAATGAGCAGTTCTTC.

The V call is TRBV5-1, the J call TRBJ2-1; D is ambiguous. The CDR3 runs to 12 residues. Trimming left V 0 bases short and J 7 bases short, with 5 bases between. Germline CDR1 is SGHRS and CDR2 is YFSETQ. In nucleotides, the CDR3 is TGCGCCAGCAGCTTGGGCTCTAATGAGCAGTTCTTC. Translating gives CASSLGSNEQFF.

The gene calls are TRBV7-9 and TRBJ1-1; D may be TRBD1 (5 bases). Germline loops: CDR1 SEHNR, CDR2 FQNEAQ (reference sequence). This CDR3 is built from 14 residues. Trimming left V 1 base short and J 4 bases short, with 10 bases between. Here the CDR3 reads CASSLEVGGTEAFF. Here the CDR3 DNA reads TGTGCCAGCAGCTTAGAGGTCGGGGGCACTGAAGCTTTCTTT.

This clone was seen just once. The rearrangement joins TRBV7-9 to TRBJ2-1; 7 nucleotides align to TRBD2. The CDR3 totals 16 residues. Germline-derived CDR1 and CDR2 are SEHNR and FQNEAQ (reference sequence). With V trimmed by 4 bases and J by 3 bases, 9 bases remained unmatched. The CDR3 sequence is CASSSRLASSYNEQFF. Written as DNA, the CDR3 is TGTGCCAGCAGCTCCCGACTAGCTTCCAGCTACAATGAGCAGTTCTTC.

The chain recombines TRBV7-9 with TRBJ1-2; no clear D. The V end lost 3 bases, the J end lost 4 bases, and 15 bases lay between the germline ends. The CDR3 is made up of 15 amino acids. CDR1 is SEHNR, CDR2 FQNEAQ, per germline (reference sequence). The CDR3 nucleotides are TGTGCCAGCAGCTTCCGGGCAGGAGCCCCCTATGGCTACACCTTC. Its translation: CASSFRAGAPYGYTF.

The rearrangement uses TRBV4-3 and TRBJ2-5, with TRBD2 identical over 11 bases. Looked up from germline, CDR1 is LGHNA and CDR2 is YSLEER. The V and J ends lost 4 bases and 4 bases, in that order; junction bases with no gene match: 5. CDR3 length: 15 amino acids. The CDR3 protein is CASSLGGLAGETQYF. The CDR3 nucleotides read TGCGCCAGCAGCCTAGGTGGACTAGCGGGAGAGACCCAGTACTTC.

CDR3 nucleotides: TGCAGCGTGACTAGCCCGGGAGATACGCAGTATTTT. Translation gives CSVTSPGDTQYF. The chain uses TRBV29-1 and TRBJ2-3, with 7 positions matching TRBD2. The length of the CDR3 is 12 residues. CDR1 is SQVTM and CDR2 is ANQGSEA in the germline V gene. With 6 bases clipped from V and 5 bases from J, the junction kept 5 bases outside the gene matches.

The rearrangement uses TRBV19 and TRBJ1-2; 12 bases fit TRBD1. CDR1 LNHDA and CDR2 SQIVND come from the germline V gene (reference sequence). CDR3 length: 15 residues. The V gene end was trimmed by 3 bases and the J gene end by 7 bases; junction bases not matched to a gene: 6. The CDR3 bases are TGTGCCAGTAGTATCAAGGGACAGGGGGCTGGTGGCTACACCTTC. This sequence encodes CASSIKGQGAGGYTF.

Regarding this clone: This specimen includes other DNA sequences encoding the same CDR3. This chain links TRBV6-5 with TRBJ2-7; no definite D call. Looked up from germline, CDR1 is MNHEY and CDR2 is SVGAGI. The CDR3 spans 13 residues. The V and J ends lost 2 bases and 4 bases respectively, with 9 bases between them. The CDR3, as DNA: TGTGCCAGCAGTTACGCCCAGTCATACGAGCAGTACTTC. The encoded protein is CASSYAQSYEQYF.

V and J are TRBV7-9 and TRBJ1-5; the D is unclear. Germline V gene sequence: CDR1 SEHNR, CDR2 FQNEAQ (reference sequence). This CDR3 is built from 15 residues. The V gene lost 4 bases and the J gene lost 7 bases, with 17 bases spanning the gap. The CDR3 DNA reads as TGTGCCAGCAGCTGGCGAGTAGAGAGGATACAGCCCCAGCATTTT. It yields the protein CASSWRVERIQPQHF.